This TCR beta chain was identified during a study of breast tumors, draining lymph nodes, adjacent tissues. Regarding the study as a whole: Data fit most tumor T cells coming from lymph node, expanding in tumor. The lymph node origin of tumor T cells was framed as consistent with a hypothesis, not demonstrated. Compared with lymph nodes, tumors were less diverse; compared with nontumor tissue, more.

CDR3 length: 15 residues. The germline V gene encodes CDR1 KGHDR and CDR2 SFDVKD. Between the trimmed V and J ends, which lost 5 bases and 0 bases, there was a span of 9 bases. Note on this clonotype: Its cognate antigen is unknown.

TCRdb re-analysed the multiplex PCR reads in MiXCR, keeping a single row per CDR3 protein. Seen here are roughly 11,000 distinct CDR3 sequences, less than 70% observed once, and the top ten hold around 40%. The TCR comes from a female donor with breast cancer. Some clones in this sample may be carry-over from other donors' samples. What was sequenced was breast tumor tissue. The chain couples TRBV24-1 to TRBJ2-2; D remains ambiguous. CDR3 DNA sequence: TGTGCCACCAGTGTTGCCAGCGCGAACACCGGGGAGCTGTTTTTT. Protein sequence: CATSVASANTGELFF.